Listed below are T cell receptor beta chains from one sample, sequenced in a study of shared clonotypes between healthy human individuals. Profiling relied on immunoSEQ multiplex PCR, and the TCRdb table lists in-frame clones only, not all of them. This sample has approximately 1.4 million clones; 95% to 99% occur once, and the top ten carry roughly 0.45%. The sequenced sample was naive CD4+ T cells sorted from blood. All receptors derive from a man aged 25 to 45 in good health. Both conserved end residues are part of each CDR3. Fields, in order: J gene, V gene, D gene, clone size, CDR3 DNA, CDR3 protein. A D gene is named only where the DNA matches it firmly. Expanded clones are given a class, and other clones once, few, many or no size at all.

J gene: TRBJ2-3
V gene: TRBV28
D gene: TRBD2
clone size: .
CDR3 DNA: TGTGCCAGCAGTTCTACGGGAGGTCCCACAGATACGCAGTATTTT
CDR3 protein: CASSSTGGPTDTQYF

J gene: TRBJ1-3
V gene: TRBV19
D gene: TRBD1
clone size: .
CDR3 DNA: TGTGCCAGTAGTAGGACAGGGATCAGCTCTGGAAACACCATATATTTT
CDR3 protein: CASSRTGISSGNTIYF

J gene: TRBJ2-7
V gene: TRBV11-2
D gene: TRBD2
clone size: .
CDR3 DNA: TGTGCCAGCAGCCGGGGGGGAACGGTAGGCTACGAGCAGTACTTC
CDR3 protein: CASSRGGTVGYEQYF

J gene: TRBJ2-2
V gene: TRBV2
D gene: .
clone size: .
CDR3 DNA: TGTGCCAGCAGCAGGACAGACCTCGCGAACACCGGGGAGCTGTTTTTT
CDR3 protein: CASSRTDLANTGELFF

J gene: TRBJ2-5
V gene: TRBV10-3
D gene: .
clone size: .
CDR3 DNA: TGTGCCACCCAGGGCACCCAAGAGACCCAGTACTTC
CDR3 protein: CATQGTQETQYF

J gene: TRBJ2-5
V gene: TRBV4-3
D gene: TRBD2
clone size: .
CDR3 DNA: TGCGCCAGCAGCCAAGGCGACTTTAGCGGGAGTGTGGAGACCCAGTACTTC
CDR3 protein: CASSQGDFSGSVETQYF

J gene: TRBJ2-3
V gene: TRBV19
D gene: .
clone size: .
CDR3 DNA: TGTGCCAGTAGTATAGGGGCGAGCACAGATACGCAGTATTTT
CDR3 protein: CASSIGASTDTQYF

J gene: TRBJ2-1
V gene: TRBV10-3
D gene: .
clone size: .
CDR3 DNA: TGTGCCATCAGTGAGTCGGAGCACCACAATGAGCAGTTCTTC
CDR3 protein: CAISESEHHNEQFF

J gene: TRBJ2-6
V gene: TRBV18
D gene: TRBD2
clone size: .
CDR3 DNA: TGTGCCAGCTCACCACCTGGACTAGCGGGAGCCGGGGCCAACGTCCTGACTTTC
CDR3 protein: CASSPPGLAGAGANVLTF

J gene: TRBJ2-5
V gene: TRBV29-1
D gene: .
clone size: .
CDR3 DNA: TGCAGCGTTGCGCAGGGCCAAGAGACCCAGTACTTC
CDR3 protein: CSVAQGQETQYF

J gene: TRBJ2-7
V gene: TRBV5-4
D gene: .
clone size: .
CDR3 DNA: TGTGCCAGCAGCTTGGGGGGCCGAATCCCCTACGAGCAGTACTTC
CDR3 protein: CASSLGGRIPYEQYF

J gene: TRBJ2-1
V gene: TRBV7-3
D gene: TRBD2
clone size: .
CDR3 DNA: TGTGCCAGCAGCTCTTCCGGGACTAGCGGTTACAATGAGCAGTTCTTC
CDR3 protein: CASSSSGTSGYNEQFF

J gene: TRBJ2-7
V gene: TRBV18
D gene: TRBD2
clone size: once
CDR3 DNA: TGTGCCAGCTCACCACTCTCTCGAGCGGGAGTGTCGGAGCAGTACTTC
CDR3 protein: CASSPLSRAGVSEQYF

J gene: TRBJ2-1
V gene: TRBV14
D gene: TRBD2
clone size: .
CDR3 DNA: TGTGCCAGCAGCTCTATTTCTGGGGGTAGCGGGAGGAAGTCCTACAATGAGCAGTTCTTC
CDR3 protein: CASSSISGGSGRKSYNEQFF

J gene: TRBJ2-1
V gene: TRBV2
D gene: .
clone size: .
CDR3 DNA: TGTGCCAGCAGAGGTTATAGTTACAATGAGCAGTTCTTC
CDR3 protein: CASRGYSYNEQFF

J gene: TRBJ1-3
V gene: TRBV27
D gene: .
clone size: once
CDR3 DNA: TGTGCCAGTAAGACAGACTCCTCTGGAAACACCATATATTTT
CDR3 protein: CASKTDSSGNTIYF

J gene: TRBJ1-2
V gene: TRBV28
D gene: .
clone size: .
CDR3 DNA: TGTGCCAGTGTTACAGGGCTGTATGGCTACACCTTC
CDR3 protein: CASVTGLYGYTF

J gene: TRBJ2-5
V gene: TRBV7-8
D gene: .
clone size: .
CDR3 DNA: TGTGCCAGCAGCCAGACTAACCGGCAAGAGACCCAGTACTTC
CDR3 protein: CASSQTNRQETQYF

J gene: TRBJ1-4
V gene: TRBV6-5
D gene: .
clone size: .
CDR3 DNA: TGTGCCAGCAGTTACTCGGGGGATACGAATGAAAAACTGTTTTTT
CDR3 protein: CASSYSGDTNEKLFF

J gene: TRBJ2-3
V gene: TRBV4-3
D gene: TRBD2
clone size: once
CDR3 DNA: TGCGCCAGCAGCCAAGAACTAATTAGCGGGCCTCGCACAGATACGCAGTATTTT
CDR3 protein: CASSQELISGPRTDTQYF

J gene: TRBJ2-1
V gene: TRBV9
D gene: .
clone size: .
CDR3 DNA: TGTGCCAGCTCTAGAATGGGGCTAGTCTACAATGAGCAGTTCTTC
CDR3 protein: CASSRMGLVYNEQFF

J gene: TRBJ2-2
V gene: TRBV18
D gene: TRBD2
clone size: .
CDR3 DNA: TGTGCCAGCTCGGAAGCGGGAGCGGGGACCGGGGAGCTGTTTTTT
CDR3 protein: CASSEAGAGTGELFF

J gene: TRBJ2-6
V gene: TRBV5-5
D gene: .
clone size: .
CDR3 DNA: TGTGCCAGCAGCTTGCTCGGAGGGGGCGCAACTGGGGCCAACGTCCTGACTTTC
CDR3 protein: CASSLLGGGATGANVLTF

J gene: TRBJ2-7
V gene: TRBV5-5
D gene: .
clone size: .
CDR3 DNA: TGTGCCAGCAGCTTGGGGGGGATCTACGAGCAGTACTTC
CDR3 protein: CASSLGGIYEQYF

J gene: TRBJ2-1
V gene: TRBV25-1
D gene: .
clone size: .
CDR3 DNA: TGTGCCAGCAGTGAAGACAATGAGCAGTTCTTC
CDR3 protein: CASSEDNEQFF

J gene: TRBJ1-2
V gene: TRBV11-2
D gene: .
clone size: .
CDR3 DNA: TGTGCCAGCAGCTCCTTTTCGGGTCTTGCGGCAGCGAATGGCTACACCTTC
CDR3 protein: CASSSFSGLAAANGYTF

J gene: TRBJ2-7
V gene: TRBV10-2
D gene: .
clone size: .
CDR3 DNA: TGCGCCAGCACCCCTAGGTCCTACGAGCAGTACTTC
CDR3 protein: CASTPRSYEQYF

J gene: TRBJ2-3
V gene: TRBV18
D gene: TRBD1
clone size: .
CDR3 DNA: TGTGCCAGCTCACCCGCCAGACCGGACAGGGTTTCAACAGATACGCAGTATTTT
CDR3 protein: CASSPARPDRVSTDTQYF

J gene: TRBJ1-1
V gene: TRBV5-1
D gene: .
clone size: .
CDR3 DNA: TGCGCCAGCAGCTTGGACAGTTACACTGAAGCTTTCTTT
CDR3 protein: CASSLDSYTEAFF

J gene: TRBJ2-7
V gene: TRBV18
D gene: .
clone size: .
CDR3 DNA: TGTGCCAGCTCACCTCAAGACAGGATCAACGAGCAGTACTTC
CDR3 protein: CASSPQDRINEQYF

J gene: TRBJ2-1
V gene: TRBV5-4
D gene: .
clone size: .
CDR3 DNA: TGTGCATTCGAGAGGAATGAGCAGTTCTTC
CDR3 protein: CAFERNEQFF

J gene: TRBJ2-7
V gene: TRBV27
D gene: .
clone size: .
CDR3 DNA: TGTGCCAGCAGTTTACTCGAGCAGTACTTC
CDR3 protein: CASSLLEQYF

J gene: TRBJ2-5
V gene: TRBV7-6
D gene: .
clone size: .
CDR3 DNA: TGTGCCAGCAGTTCTGACAGGCGGGAGACCCAGTACTTC
CDR3 protein: CASSSDRRETQYF

J gene: TRBJ2-5
V gene: TRBV11-2
D gene: .
clone size: .
CDR3 DNA: TGTGCCAGCAGCTTTGGTCCGCTGGAGACCCAGTACTTC
CDR3 protein: CASSFGPLETQYF

J gene: TRBJ2-5
V gene: TRBV2
D gene: TRBD2
clone size: once
CDR3 DNA: TGTGCCAGCAGTTTAGCGGGAGGGTACGAGACCCAGTACTTC
CDR3 protein: CASSLAGGYETQYF

J gene: TRBJ2-3
V gene: TRBV9
D gene: .
clone size: .
CDR3 DNA: TGTGCCAGCAGCGCCGTCGTCTCTGCAAGATACACAGATACGCAGTATTTT
CDR3 protein: CASSAVVSARYTDTQYF

J gene: TRBJ2-5
V gene: TRBV10-3
D gene: TRBD2
clone size: .
CDR3 DNA: TGTGCCATCAGGCAGGGGCTAGCGGGTGAGACCCAGTACTTC
CDR3 protein: CAIRQGLAGETQYF

J gene: TRBJ1-4
V gene: TRBV5-8
D gene: TRBD1
clone size: .
CDR3 DNA: TGTGCCAGCAGCGTACTAACAGGGGGCGGCGAAAAACTGTTTTTT
CDR3 protein: CASSVLTGGGEKLFF

J gene: TRBJ2-4
V gene: TRBV5-4
D gene: TRBD1
clone size: .
CDR3 DNA: TGTGCCAGCAGCTCTGGACAGGGCCTAGCCAAAAACATTCAGTACTTC
CDR3 protein: CASSSGQGLAKNIQYF

J gene: TRBJ2-3
V gene: TRBV28
D gene: .
clone size: once
CDR3 DNA: TGTGCCAGCAGCCTTAACAGGGTTACAGATACGCAGTATTTT
CDR3 protein: CASSLNRVTDTQYF

J gene: TRBJ2-7
V gene: TRBV18
D gene: TRBD2
clone size: once
CDR3 DNA: TGTGCCAGCTCACCGTCTAGCGGGAGGGCGCGAGAGCAGTACTTC
CDR3 protein: CASSPSSGRAREQYF

J gene: TRBJ1-4
V gene: TRBV28
D gene: .
clone size: .
CDR3 DNA: TGTGCCAGCAGTTCGGGGTGGACAGAACCTTCCGAAAAACTGTTTTTT
CDR3 protein: CASSSGWTEPSEKLFF

J gene: TRBJ2-7
V gene: TRBV11-2
D gene: .
clone size: .
CDR3 DNA: TGTGCCAGCAGCTTATGGGGTGGGCCCGGCGAGCAGTACTTC
CDR3 protein: CASSLWGGPGEQYF

J gene: TRBJ2-4
V gene: TRBV5-1
D gene: .
clone size: .
CDR3 DNA: TGCGCCAGCAGCCCAGAGACAGGTAGAAAAAACATTCAGTACTTC
CDR3 protein: CASSPETGRKNIQYF

J gene: TRBJ2-7
V gene: TRBV6-5
D gene: .
clone size: .
CDR3 DNA: TGTGCCAGCAGGAAACTAGGTTTCTACGAGCAGTACTTC
CDR3 protein: CASRKLGFYEQYF

J gene: TRBJ2-3
V gene: TRBV12-1
D gene: .
clone size: .
CDR3 DNA: TGTGCCAGCAGCCCATCTTGGGGACTAGCGGGAGGAGCCGGGGATACGCAGTATTTT
CDR3 protein: CASSPSWGLAGGAGDTQYF

J gene: TRBJ2-1
V gene: TRBV7-8
D gene: .
clone size: .
CDR3 DNA: TGTGCCAGCAGCTTAGCCCAGGACAATGAGCAGTTCTTC
CDR3 protein: CASSLAQDNEQFF

J gene: TRBJ2-5
V gene: TRBV27
D gene: .
clone size: .
CDR3 DNA: TGTGCCAGCAGTTTATCGTCTGGGGTAACGGAGACCCAGTACTTC
CDR3 protein: CASSLSSGVTETQYF

J gene: TRBJ1-2
V gene: TRBV28
D gene: TRBD1
clone size: .
CDR3 DNA: TGTGCCAGCAGTTTAGTGGCAGGGGGCGCGAGGGAGGGCTACACCTTC
CDR3 protein: CASSLVAGGAREGYTF